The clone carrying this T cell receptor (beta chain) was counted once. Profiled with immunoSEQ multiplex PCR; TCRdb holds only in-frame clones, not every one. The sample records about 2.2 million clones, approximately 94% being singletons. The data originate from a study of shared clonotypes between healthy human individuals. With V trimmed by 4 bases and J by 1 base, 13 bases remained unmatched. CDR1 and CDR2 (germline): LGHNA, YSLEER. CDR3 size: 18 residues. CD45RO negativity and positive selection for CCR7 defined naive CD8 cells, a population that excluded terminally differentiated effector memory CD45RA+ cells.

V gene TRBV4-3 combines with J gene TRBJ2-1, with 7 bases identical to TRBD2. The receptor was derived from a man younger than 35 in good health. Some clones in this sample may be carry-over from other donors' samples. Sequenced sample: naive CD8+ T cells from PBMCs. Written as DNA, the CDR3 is TGCGCCAGCAGCCCCTCGACCCCAGCGGGAAGGTCCTACAATGAGCAGTTCTTC. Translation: CASSPSTPAGRSYNEQFF.